This T cell receptor beta chain was documented in a study of cytomegalovirus exposure and HLA in healthy donors. CDR3 size: 16 residues. Germline V gene sequence: CDR1 LNHNV, CDR2 YYDKDF (reference sequence). Deletions cut 3 bases from V and 0 bases from J, with 15 bases between. Study observations and caveats: 87-base-pair reads could not separate some V segments, including TRBV6-2 and TRBV6-3. A few chains linked to CMV were shown in vitro to be specific for CMV antigens. It was approximately 160 TCR beta chains that were listed as cytomegalovirus-associated. A previous analysis found most TCR beta V segments productive roughly 90% or roughly 30% of the time.

As regards this clone: The antigen is not known.

Use of 60 Vbeta and 13 Jbeta primers characterized the PCR. Sequenced by immunoSEQ multiplex PCR; TCRdb stores in-frame clones only, minus some. The repertoire holds approximately 120,000 clones, with about 86% as singletons. The sample consisted of PBMCs. The sequence derives from a woman aged 30 to 39 in good health and CMV-seronegative. The V gene is TRBV15, the J gene TRBJ2-7, with D possibly matching TRBD1 (5 bases). The CDR3 here is CATSSLTLQVSYEQYF. CDR3 coding DNA: TGTGCCACCAGCAGCCTCACCTTACAGGTCTCCTACGAGCAGTACTTC.